Following are 6 T cell receptor beta chains from one sample sequenced in a study of blood T cell repertoires in COVID-19. Sequencing was performed with immunoSEQ multiplex PCR; in TCRdb, only in-frame clones are kept and a portion is missing. The sample shows 100,000 or so clones, 86% of them seen only once. Sequenced sample: PBMCs or T cells enriched from blood (not recorded which). The receptors derive from a woman aged 50 to 65 who had recovered from COVID-19.

The chain couples TRBV11-2 to TRBJ2-2, with D possibly TRBD1 on 6 matching bases. The V and J ends lost 5 bases and 4 bases respectively, with 11 bases between them. The germline CDR1 and CDR2 sequences are SGHAT and FQNNGV. The CDR3 consists of 14 residues. The DNA for the CDR3 is TGTGCCAGCAGCATGGGGGCGGGCACCGGGGAGCTGTTTTTT. The encoded protein is CASSMGAGTGELFF.

The J gene is TRBJ1-2, the V gene TRBV28; D remains unclear. The CDR3 is 11 amino acids. CDR1 and CDR2 (germline): MDHEN, SYDVKM. Trimming pared 10 bases from V and 4 bases from J, leaving 10 bases between. The CDR3 nucleotides are TGTGCCACGCACAGTTTCTATGGCTACACCTTC. The encoded protein is CATHSFYGYTF.

This clone was seen more than once but under ten times. The chain joins TRBV28 to TRBJ2-2; 9 bases are shared with TRBD1. The CDR3 totals 13 residues. The germline gives CDR1 MDHEN, CDR2 SYDVKM. The V and J ends lost 10 bases and 2 bases, in that order; junction bases with no gene match: 2. For the CDR3, the DNA is TGTGCCACGGGACAGGGAAACACCGGGGAGCTGTTTTTT. Residues: CATGQGNTGELFF.

This clone was counted a single time. V gene TRBV5-5 combines with J gene TRBJ2-7; TRBD1 is a possible D gene (8 bases). The CDR3 consists of 14 residues. CDR1 and CDR2 from the germline V gene are SGHKS and YYEKEE (reference sequence). V was trimmed by 4 bases and J by 4 bases, leaving 15 bases between them. The CDR3 DNA reads as TGTGCCAGCAGCCTAGGACAGGGAGGGTACGAGCAGTACTTC. This encodes CASSLGQGGYEQYF.

In DNA, the CDR3 is TGTGCCAGCAGCTCAACAGGGGCTGAGCCCTACGAGCAGTACTTC. Its translation is CASSSTGAEPYEQYF. The J gene is TRBJ2-7, the V gene TRBV11-3; 7 nucleotides agree with TRBD1. Per germline, CDR1 SGHNT and CDR2 YENEEA. Unmatched junction bases numbered 8, after V lost 4 bases and J lost 2 bases. The CDR3 extends over 15 amino acids.

J is TRBJ2-5 and V is TRBV5-1; D uncertain. Germline V CDR1 and CDR2: SGHRS, YFSETQ. The CDR3 totals 14 residues. V lost 4 bases to trimming and J lost 5 bases, with 15 bases between them. The CDR3 coding sequence is TGCGCCAGCAGCCTAAGTGAGAGTGTTGAGACCCAGTACTTC. This codes for CASSLSESVETQYF. Together with reference TRBV5-1 and TRBJ2-5, the CDR3 gives the full variable domain: KAGVTQTPRYLIKTRGQQVTLSCSPISGHRSVSWYQQTPGQGLQFLFEYFSETQRNKGNFPGRFSGRQFSNSRSEMNVSTLELGDSALYLCASSLSESVETQYFGPGTRLLVL.